Shown below are 14 T cell receptor beta chains from a single sample sequenced in a study of monozygotic twins with inflammatory bowel disease. TCRdb re-analyzed the 5' RACE reads; it lists each CDR3 protein once, without DNA. This sample carries some 400,000 distinct CDR3 sequences, with 2% to 2.5% going to the ten biggest clones. Sequencing was performed on blood. The receptors here all came from a human donor with ulcerative colitis or Crohn's disease, or a healthy co-twin of an affected twin (not recorded which).

V and J are TRBV7-2 and TRBJ2-4. This CDR3 spans 13 amino acids. Looked up from germline, CDR1 is SGHTA and CDR2 is FQGNSA. CDR3 residues: CASSLGAINIQYF. Variable domain in full (rest from reference TRBV7-2 and TRBJ2-4): GAGVSQSPSNKVTEKGKDVELRCDPISGHTALYWYRQSLGQGLEFLIYFQGNSAPDKSGLPSDRFSAERTGGSVSTLTIQRTQQEDSAVYLCASSLGAINIQYFGAGTRLSVL.

The rearrangement uses TRBV6-1 and TRBJ2-3; TCRdb's D gene call, TRBD2, goes unchecked for lack of DNA. The CDR3 spans 14 residues. Germline CDR1 reads MNHNS; CDR2 reads SASEGT. The CDR3 loop is CASKRGAWLDTQYF.

The V call is TRBV18, the J call TRBJ2-3; the D gene TCRdb calls, TRBD1, cannot be checked with no DNA. The CDR3 has 14 residues. In germline, CDR1 is KGHSH, CDR2 LQKENI. The CDR3 sequence: CASSPSTGPDTQYF. The whole variable domain, filled in from reference TRBV18 and TRBJ2-3, reads NAGVMQNPRHLVRRRGQEARLRCSPMKGHSHVYWYRQLPEEGLKFMVYLQKENIIDESGMPKERFSAEFPKEGPSILRIQQVVRGDSAAYFCASSPSTGPDTQYFGPGTRLTVL.

The gene calls are TRBV28 and TRBJ2-3; the TRBD2 assignment by TCRdb is unverifiable without DNA. The CDR3 is made up of 17 amino acids. Germline V gives CDR1 MDHEN, CDR2 SYDVKM. The CDR3 is CASSSTTLAGGADTQYF. Full variable domain (rest looked up from reference TRBV28 and TRBJ2-3): DVKVTQSSRYLVKRTGEKVFLECVQDMDHENMFWYRQDPGLGLRLIYFSYDVKMKEKGDIPEGYSVSREKKERFSLILESASTNQTSMYLCASSSTTLAGGADTQYFGPGTRLTVL.

The rearrangement uses TRBV20-1 and TRBJ2-1; the D call from TCRdb, TRBD2, cannot be confirmed without DNA. Germline lookup yields CDR1 DFQATT and CDR2 SNEGSKA (reference sequence). The CDR3 runs 15 residues. CDR3: CSASATRKNGGEQFF.

The V and J genes are TRBV29-1 and TRBJ2-5; TCRdb reports TRBD1, a call that lacks DNA to check it against. From germline, CDR1 is SQVTM and CDR2 ANQGSEA. The CDR3 runs 13 residues. CDR3 residues: CSVEVDPGETQYF.

The chain recombines TRBV5-6 with TRBJ2-2; with no DNA, the TCRdb D assignment of TRBD2 cannot be verified. This CDR3 is 15 amino acids long. The germline V gene encodes CDR1 SGHDT and CDR2 YYEEEE. The CDR3 sequence is CASSLDGRSSGELFF.

The V call is TRBV5-1, the J call TRBJ2-1; TCRdb proposes TRBD1, but this gene call is untestable without DNA. Germline values: CDR1 SGHRS, CDR2 YFSETQ. This CDR3 comprises 18 residues. The CDR3 region is CASSRITSGALGINEQFF. Full variable domain (outside the CDR3, taken from reference TRBV5-1 and TRBJ2-1): KAGVTQTPRYLIKTRGQQVTLSCSPISGHRSVSWYQQTPGQGLQFLFEYFSETQRNKGNFPGRFSGRQFSNSRSEMNVSTLELGDSALYLCASSRITSGALGINEQFFGPGTRLTVL.

CDR3 protein: CASSSETGNPYEQYF. The chain carries TRBV13 and TRBJ2-7; TCRdb reports TRBD1, a call that lacks DNA to check it against. The CDR3 consists of 15 residues. Per germline, CDR1 PRHDT and CDR2 FYEKMQ (reference sequence).

This chain joins TRBV5-1 and TRBJ2-5; there is no DNA to check the TCRdb D call of TRBD2. The CDR3 has 14 amino acids. Looked up from germline, CDR1 is SGHRS and CDR2 is YFSETQ. The CDR3 protein is CASTPVAGGETQYF. Full variable domain (rest looked up from reference TRBV5-1 and TRBJ2-5): KAGVTQTPRYLIKTRGQQVTLSCSPISGHRSVSWYQQTPGQGLQFLFEYFSETQRNKGNFPGRFSGRQFSNSRSEMNVSTLELGDSALYLCASTPVAGGETQYFGPGTRLLVL.

CDR3 loop: CASSLEGVASPLHF. The V and J genes are TRBV5-1 and TRBJ1-6. The CDR3 has 14 residues. Germline loops: CDR1 SGHRS, CDR2 YFSETQ. The full variable domain, rest sourced from reference TRBV5-1 and TRBJ1-6, is KAGVTQTPRYLIKTRGQQVTLSCSPISGHRSVSWYQQTPGQGLQFLFEYFSETQRNKGNFPGRFSGRQFSNSRSEMNVSTLELGDSALYLCASSLEGVASPLHFGNGTRLTVT.

The gene calls are TRBV20-1 and TRBJ1-6; the D call of TRBD1 rests on TCRdb alone, since no DNA is present to check it. Germline V lookup: CDR1 DFQATT, CDR2 SNEGSKA (reference sequence). The CDR3 has 14 residues. The CDR3 sequence: CSARAAQGASPLHF.

V and J are TRBV6-5 and TRBJ1-3. Germline-derived CDR1 and CDR2 are MNHEY and SVGAGI. There are 14 residues in the CDR3. This CDR3 reads CASSSTGPGNTIYF.

The chain has TRBV28 and TRBJ2-7; the D gene TCRdb calls, TRBD1, cannot be checked with no DNA. CDR1 is MDHEN, CDR2 SYDVKM, per germline. The CDR3 is 13 amino acids. This CDR3 reads CASSSPAAHEQYF.